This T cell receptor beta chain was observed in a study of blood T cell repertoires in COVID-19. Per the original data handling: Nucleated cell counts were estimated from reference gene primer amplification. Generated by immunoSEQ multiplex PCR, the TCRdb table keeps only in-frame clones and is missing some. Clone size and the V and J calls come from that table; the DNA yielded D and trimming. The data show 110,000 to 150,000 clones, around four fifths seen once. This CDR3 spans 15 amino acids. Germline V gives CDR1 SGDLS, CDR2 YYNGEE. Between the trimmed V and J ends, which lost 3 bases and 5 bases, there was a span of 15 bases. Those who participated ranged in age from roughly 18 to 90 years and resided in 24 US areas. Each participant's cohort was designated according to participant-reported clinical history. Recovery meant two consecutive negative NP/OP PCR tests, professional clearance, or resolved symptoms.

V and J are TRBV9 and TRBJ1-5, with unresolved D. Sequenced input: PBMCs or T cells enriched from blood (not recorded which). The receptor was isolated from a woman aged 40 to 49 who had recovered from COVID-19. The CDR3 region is CASSDDLTSDQPQHF. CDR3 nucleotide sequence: TGTGCCAGCAGCGACGACCTGACGAGCGATCAGCCCCAGCATTTT.